This TCR beta chain was recovered during a study of blood T cell repertoires in COVID-19. Looking at the study overall: Sources were T cells, B-cell-depleted T cells, or PBMCs; the material itself was cDNA or gDNA.

In the authors' workflow: How many nucleated cells were present was estimated from reference gene primer amplification. The repertoire was sequenced with immunoSEQ multiplex PCR; TCRdb's copy has only in-frame clones and lacks some. V, J and clone size are those of that table, while D and trimming were read from the DNA. The sample contains under 150,000 clones, 84% of which appear only once. The origin of this receptor is a human donor in a cohort sampled during active COVID-19. Sequenced: peripheral blood.

CDR3 sequence: CASSPGDIFSNQPQHF. In DNA, the CDR3 is TGTGCCAGCAGTCCCGGGGACATTTTTAGCAATCAGCCCCAGCATTTT. V is TRBV28 and J is TRBJ1-5; tentatively, D is TRBD1 (6 bases). V lost 5 bases and J 0 bases, leaving 14 bases between the germline ends. The germline gives CDR1 MDHEN, CDR2 SYDVKM. This CDR3 has 16 amino acids.